The 11 T cell receptor beta chains presented below share a single source sample, sequenced in a study of T cells in women clearing cervical HPV infection listed by TCRdb under 2018. The method was the immunoSEQ multiplex PCR assay. TCRdb holds this immuneACCESS table with in-frame rearrangements only. Some clones are missing; in checked studies, unresolved V genes explain under half, and the rest has no known cause. Per the sample table, the count is tens of thousands of clones. The leading ten clones occupy roughly 5.2% of the sample. Sequenced input: blood buffy coat. All receptors derive from a woman aged 18 to 69 with a cervical HPV16 infection that either progressed to CIN3+ or cleared (not recorded which).

Remarks on this clone: The read ends 3 residues shy of where the CDR3 ends; the end is completed using the germline J gene. This sequence joins TRBV11-2 and TRBJ1-5; D is unclear. The CDR3 covers 13 residues. The V end lost 1 base, the J end lost 3 bases, and 4 bases lay between the germline ends. In germline, CDR1 is SGHAT, CDR2 FQNNGV. CDR3 loop: CASSLAYNQPQHF. The CDR3 DNA, read in part, is TGTGCCAGCAGCTTAGCCTACAATCAGCCC. The variable domain in full, with the rest retrieved from reference TRBV11-2 and TRBJ1-5, is EAGVAQSPRYKIIEKRQSVAFWCNPISGHATLYWYQQILGQGPKLLIQFQNNGVVDDSQLPKDRFSAERLKGVDSTLKIQPAKLEDSAVYLCASSLAYNQPQHFGDGTRLSIL.

The sequenced part of the CDR3 DNA is TGTGCCAGCAGAACCGGACTAGCGGAGTCCTACGAG. Its translation is CASRTGLAESYE. The whole CDR3 region reads CASRTGLAESYEQYF. This sequence joins TRBV2 and TRBJ2-7; the match to TRBD2 covers 10 bases. The observed sequence ends 3 residues before the CDR3 terminus, with the missing tail filled in from the germline J gene. With V trimmed by 6 bases and J by 1 base, 6 bases remained unmatched. This CDR3 is built from 15 residues. CDR1 SNHLY and CDR2 FYNNEI come from the germline V gene.

Points on this clone: The read ends 3 residues before the CDR3 terminus; that terminus is restored from the germline J gene. The chain is built from TRBV2 and TRBJ2-2, with D possibly being TRBD1 (5 bases). The CDR3 length is 15 residues. CDR1 is SNHLY, CDR2 FYNNEI, per germline. Deletions cut 8 bases from V and 4 bases from J, with 17 bases between. The CDR3 sequence is CASGVGASSTGELFF. The part of the CDR3 DNA that was read is TGTGCCAGCGGTGTAGGGGCATCGAGCACCGGGGAG. Using reference TRBV2 and TRBJ2-2 for the parts outside the CDR3, the full variable domain is EPEVTQTPSHQVTQMGQEVILRCVPISNHLYFYWYRQILGQKVEFLVSFYNNEISEKSEIFDDQFSVERPDGSNFTLKIRSTKLEDSAMYFCASGVGASSTGELFFGEGSRLTVL.

To note about this clone: The DNA ends 3 residues before the CDR3 does, and the rest of the CDR3 is filled in from the germline J gene. The chain uses TRBV10-3 and TRBJ2-3; 10 positions agree with TRBD2. Germline CDR1 is ENHRY and CDR2 is SYGVKD. With V trimmed by 4 bases and J by 4 bases, 11 bases remained unmatched. This CDR3 comprises 17 residues. The CDR3 sequence: CAISGGMSGGAPDTQYF. The CDR3 DNA, read in part, is TGTGCCATCAGTGGCGGGATGAGCGGGGGGGCCCCAGATACG.

The CDR3: CASSRTGGPYEQYF. The sequenced CDR3 bases are TGTGCCAGCAGTCGGACAGGGGGCCCCTACGAG. The rearrangement joins TRBV7-2 to TRBJ2-7, with 11 bases matching TRBD1. The read stops 3 residues short of the end of the CDR3; the missing end is completed from the germline J gene. The CDR3 loop spans 14 amino acids. Germline CDR1 and CDR2: SGHTA and FQGNSA. Germline trimming cut 6 bases from V and 2 bases from J; bases unmatched to any gene: 3.

A word on this clone: The CDR3 end lies 3 residues beyond the end of the read and is filled in from the germline J gene. This rearrangement joins TRBV5-1 to TRBJ2-3, with 9 bases aligning to TRBD1. Germline V lookup: CDR1 SGHRS, CDR2 YFSETQ. This CDR3 is 15 amino acids long. CDR3 sequence: CASSLDGQGNQPQYF. The covered CDR3 bases are TGCGCCAGCAGCTTGGATGGACAGGGGAATCAGCCG.

To note about this clone: The read stops 3 residues short of the end of the CDR3; the missing end is completed from the germline J gene. The V and J genes are TRBV20-1 and TRBJ1-4; tentative D call: TRBD1 (6 bases). Germline values: CDR1 DFQATT, CDR2 SNEGSKA (reference sequence). The CDR3 is 13 amino acids. Incomplete CDR3 DNA: TGCAGTGCTAGGGACAGTAGGAATTCACCA. It codes for CSARDSRNSP. The CDR3 in its entirety is CSARDSRNSPLFF.

As regards this clone: The read ends 3 residues shy of where the CDR3 ends; the end is completed using the germline J gene. This chain links TRBV12-3 or TRBV12-4 with TRBJ2-7; TRBD1 matches at 7 bases. The length of the CDR3 is 14 residues. V lost 6 bases, J lost 2 bases, and 7 bases stayed unmatched. CDR3 DNA, as far as it was read: TGTGCCAGCAGCCCAGGACAGGCCACCTACGAG. Residues: CASSPGQATYE. The full-length CDR3 reads as CASSPGQATYEQYF.

CDR3 sequence: CASSPRTGSYEQYF. Incomplete CDR3 DNA: TGTGCCAGTAGTCCGAGGACAGGGTCCTACGAG. The chain uses TRBV19 and TRBJ2-7, with 8 positions matching TRBD1. The missing CDR3 end, 3 residues past where the read stops, is filled in from the germline J gene. Per the germline V gene, CDR1 is LNHDA and CDR2 is SQIVND (reference sequence). This CDR3 contains 14 residues. V dropped 5 bases and J dropped 1; count of bases not matched to a gene: 4. The entire variable domain, with the rest obtained from reference TRBV19 and TRBJ2-7, is as follows: DGGITQSPKYLFRKEGQNVTLSCEQNLNHDAMYWYRQDPGQGLRLIYYSQIVNDFQKGDIAEGYSVSREKKESFPLTVTSAQKNPTAFYLCASSPRTGSYEQYFGPGTRLTVT.

For this clone: The missing CDR3 end, 3 residues past where the read stops, is filled in from the germline J gene. The chain combines TRBV7-2 with TRBJ1-2, with no clear D. The CDR3 is 15 amino acids. CDR1 is SGHTA and CDR2 is FQGNSA in the germline V gene. The part of the CDR3 DNA that was read is TGTGCCAGCAGCTTCTCCCCTGTGGCCGGCGGTGAC. Translating it yields CASSFSPVAGGD. The full CDR3 protein is CASSFSPVAGGDYTF.

Incomplete CDR3 DNA: TGTGCCAGCAGGAGCGGCCTAGCCTCAGGC. This codes for CASRSGLASG. The CDR3, in full, reads CASRSGLASGYTF. The chain recombines TRBV6-2 or TRBV6-3 with TRBJ1-2; D not resolved. The read falls 3 residues short of the CDR3 end, and the missing part is taken from the germline J gene. In germline, CDR1 is MNHEY, CDR2 SVGEGT. CDR3 size: 13 residues.